These T cell receptor beta chains were read from a single sample in a study of T cell changes during pregnancy in multiple sclerosis. The table came from immunoSEQ multiplex PCR; TCRdb's copy has only in-frame clones and leaves some out. The sample yields about 79,000 clones, just over 90% seen once. Sequenced material: CD4+ T cells from peripheral blood mononuclear cells, taken in the second trimester of pregnancy. The receptors shown here come from a female donor with multiple sclerosis, enrolled in a pregnancy study. Each CDR3 is given with its conserved first and last residue. The D gene is left open where the match is weak. Expanded clones are given a class, and other clones once, few, many or no size at all.

clone size	D gene	J gene	V gene	CDR3 length	CDR3 DNA	CDR3 protein
NA	NA	TRBJ1-4	TRBV7-6	17	TGTGCCAGCAGCTTAGGGCAAACCAGGGCATCGAATGAAAAACTGTTTTTT	CASSLGQTRASNEKLFF
NA	TRBD1	TRBJ2-7	TRBV13	14	TGTGCCAGCAGCCGGGACAGGGTCCACTACGAGCAGTACTTC	CASSRDRVHYEQYF
NA	NA	TRBJ1-2	TRBV19	13	TGTGCCAGTAGTACTGCAGGGGAGAAGGGCTACACCTTC	CASSTAGEKGYTF
NA	NA	TRBJ2-5	TRBV5-4	14	TGTGCCAGCAGCTTGGGTGACTACCAAGAGACCCAGTACTTC	CASSLGDYQETQYF
NA	TRBD1	TRBJ1-2	TRBV19	16	TGTGCCAGTAGAAAAGGCGGGACAGGACAAGCCTATGGCTACACCTTC	CASRKGGTGQAYGYTF
NA	TRBD1	TRBJ2-1	TRBV6-6	16	TGTGCCAGCAGGGAGGTCGGGGGACAGGGTTTGAATGAGCAGTTCTTC	CASREVGGQGLNEQFF
NA	NA	TRBJ1-3	TRBV6-6	14	TGTGCCAGTTCCCAGGCGCAGGCGGGAAACACCATATATTTT	CASSQAQAGNTIYF
NA	TRBD2	TRBJ2-1	TRBV2	15	TGTGCCAGCAGCCTACTAGCGGGAGGGCCGGGTGAGCAGTTCTTC	CASSLLAGGPGEQFF
once	NA	TRBJ2-7	TRBV29-1	14	TGCAGCGTTGAGTCGACTGAAACAAACTACGAGCAGTACTTC	CSVESTETNYEQYF
NA	TRBD1	TRBJ1-1	TRBV19	16	TGTGCCAGTAGCACTAACCCGGGACAGGGGAACACTGAAGCTTTCTTT	CASSTNPGQGNTEAFF
NA	TRBD2	TRBJ2-1	TRBV5-1	15	TGCGCCAGCAGCTTGGCGCTAGCGGGAGTACATGAGCAGTTCTTC	CASSLALAGVHEQFF
NA	TRBD1	TRBJ1-5	TRBV2	15	TGTGCCAGCACAAATGGACAGGCCAACAATCAGCCCCAGCATTTT	CASTNGQANNQPQHF
NA	NA	TRBJ1-2	TRBV28	12	TGTGCCAGCAGATTCATGAGCTATGGCTACACCTTC	CASRFMSYGYTF
NA	NA	TRBJ2-7	TRBV15	15	TGTGCCACCAGCAGAGACCTTAGCGGATACTACGAGCAGTACTTC	CATSRDLSGYYEQYF
NA	TRBD2	TRBJ2-2	TRBV7-3	17	TGTGCCAGCAGCACCATTACTAGCGGGAAGAACACCGGGGAGCTGTTTTTT	CASSTITSGKNTGELFF
NA	TRBD1	TRBJ2-3	TRBV2	14	TGTGCCAGCTGGGGACAGCAACTCACAGATACGCAGTATTTT	CASWGQQLTDTQYF
NA	TRBD1	TRBJ1-2	TRBV29-1	15	TGCAGCGTCCTTGTATCGGAACAGGGGAACTATGGCTACACCTTC	CSVLVSEQGNYGYTF
NA	TRBD1	TRBJ1-5	TRBV6-1	14	TGTGCCAGCAGGGACAGGGGAGGGAATCAGCCCCAGCATTTT	CASRDRGGNQPQHF
once	TRBD2	TRBJ2-1	TRBV18	15	TGTGCCAGCTCGACTAGCGGGGGATCCTACAATGAGCAGTTCTTC	CASSTSGGSYNEQFF
NA	NA	TRBJ1-3	TRBV5-4	16	TGTGCCAGCAGCTTGGGGGCACCATACTCTGGAAACACCATATATTTT	CASSLGAPYSGNTIYF
NA	NA	TRBJ2-5	TRBV29-1	14	TGCAGCGTTGAAGGAGGCAGTAAAGCCCAGACCCAGTACTTC	CSVEGGSKAQTQYF
NA	TRBD2	TRBJ2-1	TRBV5-4	16	TGTGCCAGCAGCCCGGGACTAGCGGGAGGTGAGGATGAGCAGTTCTTC	CASSPGLAGGEDEQFF
once	NA	TRBJ2-3	TRBV7-3	16	TGTGCCAGCAGCTTAAGCCGGAGGGTGAGGACAGATACGCAGTATTTT	CASSLSRRVRTDTQYF
NA	NA	TRBJ2-5	TRBV6-1	12	TGTGCCAGCACCCGGAGGAGGGGGACCCAGTACTTC	CASTRRRGTQYF
NA	NA	TRBJ2-7	TRBV5-4	14	TGTGCCAGCAGCCGCGAGAGGGTTTGGGACGAGCAGTACTTC	CASSRERVWDEQYF
NA	TRBD1	TRBJ1-5	TRBV18	15	TGTGCCAGCTCATCCCAGGGGGCTGAGAATCAGCCCCAGCATTTT	CASSSQGAENQPQHF
once	TRBD2	TRBJ2-1	TRBV5-1	15	TGCGCCAGCAGCCACGGACTAGCGGGTTACAATGAGCAGTTCTTC	CASSHGLAGYNEQFF
NA	TRBD2	TRBJ2-1	TRBV6-6	13	TGTGCCAGCAGCCAGGGACTAGCGGGCTGGAAGTTCTTC	CASSQGLAGWKFF
NA	TRBD1	TRBJ2-7	TRBV19	15	TGTGCCAGTAGCACAACAGGACAGGCCTCCTACGAGCAGTACTTC	CASSTTGQASYEQYF
NA	TRBD1	TRBJ2-4	TRBV7-9	16	TGTGCCAGCAGCCCGACAGGGGGGACCTTAGGAAACATTCAGTACTTC	CASSPTGGTLGNIQYF
medium-sized	NA	TRBJ2-1	TRBV5-1	10	TGCGCCCGCCATAAAAACCGGGAGTTCTTC	CARHKNREFF
NA	TRBD1	TRBJ1-6	TRBV5-6	18	TGTGCCAGCAGCGTGGGACAGGGCCTTCGCTCCTATAATTCACCCCTCCACTTT	CASSVGQGLRSYNSPLHF
NA	NA	TRBJ1-5	TRBV28	19	TGTGCCAGCAGACCCTCGAGGTGGTCGGGCAGCGGAGCCAATCAGCCCCAGCATTTT	CASRPSRWSGSGANQPQHF
NA	TRBD2	TRBJ2-1	TRBV9	15	TGTGCCAGCAGCGTAGGGGCGGGAGCTTACAATGAGCAGTTCTTC	CASSVGAGAYNEQFF
NA	TRBD2	TRBJ2-7	TRBV5-6	15	TGTGCCAGCAGCCGTCGACTAGCGGGATACTACGAGCAGTACTTC	CASSRRLAGYYEQYF
NA	TRBD1	TRBJ1-4	TRBV5-1	14	TGCGCCAGCAGCCGACAGGGAGACGAGGAAAAACTGTTTTTT	CASSRQGDEEKLFF
NA	NA	TRBJ1-4	TRBV10-3	14	TGTGCCATCAGCGCAACCGGAACTAATGAAAAACTGTTTTTT	CAISATGTNEKLFF
NA	NA	TRBJ2-3	TRBV10-3	13	TGTGCCAGCCACAGGGAGCGCACAGATACGCAGTATTTT	CASHRERTDTQYF